Sequencing of this T cell receptor beta chain was carried out in a study of shared clonotypes between healthy human individuals. Points from the study as a whole: Enrolling few donors narrowed the genetic and exposure-history diversity that was represented.

Original data processing: ImmunoSEQ gave junction-only sequences without quality scores, so filtering differed. Repertoires were generated with immunoSEQ multiplex PCR, while TCRdb's copy carries only in-frame clones and drops some. The V and J calls and the clone size are those of that table, but D and trimming were determined from the DNA. The table lists approximately 1,000,000 clones, approximately 78% of them singletons. Germline V gene data show CDR1 as MNHEY and CDR2 as SVGAGI. The ends were cut back, 4 bases at V and 0 bases at J, with 7 bases in the middle. The CDR3 totals 14 residues. This clone has just one count. Its antigen is unknown. Healthy HIV-negative adults with no recent acute infections or vaccinations were recruited as donors.

The sequenced sample was memory CD4+ T cells from PBMCs. Specified subset: CD45RA-negative fraction. The TCR comes from a man aged 18 to 30 in good health. Some clones in this sample may be carry-over from other donors' samples. V and J are TRBV6-5 and TRBJ2-1; D is possibly TRBD2 (6 bases). CDR3 in amino acids: CASSSGDSYNEQFF. In nucleotides, the CDR3 is TGTGCCAGCAGTTCGGGGGACTCCTACAATGAGCAGTTCTTC.